These T cell receptor beta chains were read from a single sample in a study of tumor-infiltrating lymphocytes in localized non-small cell lung cancer. Here immunoSEQ multiplex PCR was the method, and the copy in TCRdb shows in-frame clones only, minus some. There are roughly 7,200 clones in the sample; about 80% occur only once, and about 8% lies in the top ten. Sequencing used uninvolved lung tissue not adjacent to the tumor. The receptor source for this set is a human donor with non-small cell lung cancer. Each CDR3 is given without its conserved first and last residue.

CDR3 length	V gene	J gene	CDR3 protein
12	TRBV7-2	TRBJ2-5	ASSLEGTSGGQY
12	TRBV29-1	TRBJ2-1	SVDRQGTYNEQF
9	TRBV20-1	TRBJ2-1	SAEEGNEQF
14	TRBV10-1	TRBJ2-2	ASSESRDSNTGELF
14	TRBV15	TRBJ2-5	ATSRGGPSKGETQY
12	TRBV19	TRBJ2-7	ASSPRTGGNEQY
12	TRBV6-1	TRBJ2-7	ASSRDALSYEQY
9	TRBV7-9	TRBJ2-5	ASSLAETQY
14	TRBV6-5	TRBJ1-3	ASSSLTGFSGNTIY
11	TRBV9	TRBJ2-7	ASSRGQNYEQY
12	TRBV6-4	TRBJ2-3	ASSAGEDTDTQY
11	TRBV30	TRBJ1-2	AWSVGQVFGYT
10	TRBV28	TRBJ2-7	ASSLAGGEQY
12	TRBV25-1	TRBJ1-1	ASTATGGNTEAF
14	TRBV5-1	TRBJ2-5	ASSQTSGRPGETQY
9	TRBV30	TRBJ1-3	AWSKGNTIY
12	TRBV10-3	TRBJ2-6	AISDSSGANVLT
13	TRBV7-3	TRBJ2-3	ASRTASAGTDTQY
11	TRBV27	TRBJ2-1	ASSLRLFNEQF
13	TRBV7-6	TRBJ2-5	ASSSPSSGLETQY
13	TRBV4-3	TRBJ2-1	ASSQDSGSLNEQF
10	TRBV30	TRBJ1-2	AWRRALYGYT
12	TRBV6-6	TRBJ1-1	ASSYPVGSPEAF
14	TRBV14	TRBJ1-5	ASSAVSISGNQPQH
14	TRBV7-8	TRBJ2-4	ASSFGGRATKNIQY
15	TRBV9	TRBJ2-3	ASSVEPSGTSTDTQY
13	TRBV7-9	TRBJ2-3	ASSRTSGFTDTQY
12	TRBV2	TRBJ2-7	ASSEGGFQSEEY
13	TRBV7-9	TRBJ1-4	ASSFGQGGNEKLF